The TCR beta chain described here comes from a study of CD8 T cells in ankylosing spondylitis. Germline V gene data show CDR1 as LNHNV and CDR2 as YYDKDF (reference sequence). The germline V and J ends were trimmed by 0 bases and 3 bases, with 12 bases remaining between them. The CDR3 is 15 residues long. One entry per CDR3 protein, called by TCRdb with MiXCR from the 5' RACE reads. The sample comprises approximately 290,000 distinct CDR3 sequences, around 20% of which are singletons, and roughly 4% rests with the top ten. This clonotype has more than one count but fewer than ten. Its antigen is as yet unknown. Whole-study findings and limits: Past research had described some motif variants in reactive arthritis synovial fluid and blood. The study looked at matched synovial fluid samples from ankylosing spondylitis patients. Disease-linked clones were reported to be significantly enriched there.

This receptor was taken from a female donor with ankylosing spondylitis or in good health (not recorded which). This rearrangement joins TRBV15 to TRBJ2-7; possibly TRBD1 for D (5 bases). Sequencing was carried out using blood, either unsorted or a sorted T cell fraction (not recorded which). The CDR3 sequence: CATSREAGNGYEQYF. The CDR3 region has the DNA TGTGCCACCAGCAGAGAGGCAGGGAATGGCTACGAGCAGTACTTC.